Listed below are T cell receptor beta chains from one sample, sequenced in a study of radiation and T cells in renal cell carcinoma. Libraries were prepared by immunoSEQ multiplex PCR; TCRdb keeps only in-frame clonotypes and omits some of them. The table has about 59,000 clones, around 80% seen once. Sequences were derived from blood, sampled from a patient whose treatment included radiotherapy and nephrectomy. The receptor set was obtained from a man in his 60s with renal cell carcinoma. The CDR3 runs from the conserved cysteine through the conserved F or W.

V gene	J gene	CDR3 protein
TRBV7-6	TRBJ2-1	CASSLGGTGNEQFF
TRBV5-1	TRBJ2-3	CASSLAGQITDTQYF
TRBV9	TRBJ2-3	CASSVGAGAGDTQYF
TRBV11-3	TRBJ2-3	CASSSRTSGGTDTQYF
TRBV10-3	TRBJ2-2	CAISSGTSGNQPDTGELFF
TRBV20-1	TRBJ2-3	CSASGGTQYF
TRBV7-2	TRBJ1-4	CASSRQSNEKLFF
TRBV27	TRBJ1-6	CASSLSRGNSPLHF
TRBV27	TRBJ2-2	CASSLAVQYTGELFF
TRBV11-3	TRBJ1-2	CASSLETETGEGYTF
TRBV27	TRBJ2-5	CASSPRLAGGETQYF
TRBV6-5	TRBJ1-1	CASRITGVEAFF
TRBV7-7	TRBJ2-3	CASSPSGGDTQYF
TRBV4-2	TRBJ1-2	CASSPRTGGDGYTF
TRBV9	TRBJ1-2	CASSPRDRQVYGYTF
TRBV5-6	TRBJ1-2	CASSLGGGTNYGYTF
TRBV20-1	TRBJ2-7	CSARDQYEQYF
TRBV14	TRBJ2-1	CASSQGRNLQYEQFF
TRBV14	TRBJ2-1	CASSQDATSYYNEQFF
TRBV29-1	TRBJ2-3	CSVPGRPTDTQYF
TRBV30	TRBJ1-1	CAWSSYQSEAFF
TRBV5-1	TRBJ1-3	CASSLGSSGNTIYF
TRBV30	TRBJ2-7	CAWSIPTAYEQYF
TRBV7-8	TRBJ1-2	CASSPETDHYGYTF
TRBV21-1	TRBJ2-6	CARQDRGRPSGANVLTF
TRBV7-9	TRBJ2-2	CASSFYSTGELFF
TRBV21-1	TRBJ1-5	CASSNSFWTGRGQPQHF
TRBV7-8	TRBJ1-1	CASSSLGARAGWNTEAFF
TRBV6-1	TRBJ2-1	CASSASSYNEQFF
TRBV16	TRBJ1-6	CASSQLSGTANSPLHF
TRBV10-2	TRBJ2-1	CASSLNYNEQFF
TRBV10-3	TRBJ1-5	CAISANNQPQHF
TRBV2	TRBJ1-4	CASSYGRNEKLFF
TRBV5-6	TRBJ1-2	CASSSSGGYTF
TRBV9	TRBJ2-3	CASSVASGIPTDTQYF
TRBV29-1	TRBJ2-1	CSVDPYHNEQFF
TRBV5-1	TRBJ1-1	CASSFGTGGTEAFF
TRBV19	TRBJ1-2	CASSGGTDSYGYTF
TRBV15	TRBJ2-5	CATSGGTDPITETQYF
TRBV28	TRBJ1-1	CASSPSSIRDLNTEAFF
TRBV7-2	TRBJ1-5	CASSLVSAGDSNQPQHF
TRBV19	TRBJ2-1	CASSVQGKNEQFF
TRBV5-5	TRBJ2-1	CASSLAGGMYNEQFF
TRBV27	TRBJ2-1	CASSFGRSYNEQFF
TRBV7-6	TRBJ2-1	CASSLVLAGEIDFSYNEQFF
TRBV12-5	TRBJ1-4	CASGLTGIGSEKLFF
TRBV9	TRBJ2-1	CASSQRAGAGNEQFF
TRBV27	TRBJ2-3	CASIGEWGGSDTQYF